This T cell receptor beta chain was captured in a study of shared clonotypes between healthy human individuals. Regarding the study as a whole: It was the few donors that limited the genetic and exposure-history diversity represented.

CD45RO-negative cells were positively selected for CCR7, leaving out terminally differentiated effector memory CD45RA+ cells. CDR3 length: 15 amino acids. Germline-derived CDR1 and CDR2 are SGHTA and FQGNSA. With 0 bases removed from V and 4 bases from J, the gap between germline ends came to 13 bases. As regards this clone: The antigen remains unidentified.

Method: immunoSEQ multiplex PCR; TCRdb's copy keeps in-frame clones and lacks some. This table has under 1 million clones, over 90% appearing once. The chain combines TRBV7-2 with TRBJ2-7; the D gene could be TRBD1 or TRBD2 (6 bases each). Source material: naive CD8+ T cells sorted from blood. The TCR comes from a man aged 30 to 45 in good health. CDR3 sequence: CASSLARRGPYEQYF. The CDR3 region has the DNA TGTGCCAGCAGCTTAGCGCGACGGGGGCCATACGAGCAGTACTTC.